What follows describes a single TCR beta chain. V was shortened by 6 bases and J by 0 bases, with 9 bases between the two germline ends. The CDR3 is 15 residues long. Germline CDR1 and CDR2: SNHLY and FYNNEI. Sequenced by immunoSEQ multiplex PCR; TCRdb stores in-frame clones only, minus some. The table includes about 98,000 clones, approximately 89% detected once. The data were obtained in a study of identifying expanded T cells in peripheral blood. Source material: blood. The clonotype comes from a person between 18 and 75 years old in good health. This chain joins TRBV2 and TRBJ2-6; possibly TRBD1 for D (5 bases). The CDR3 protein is CASRVDSSGANVLTF. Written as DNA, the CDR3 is TGTGCCAGCAGAGTTGACAGCTCTGGGGCCAACGTCCTGACTTTC.